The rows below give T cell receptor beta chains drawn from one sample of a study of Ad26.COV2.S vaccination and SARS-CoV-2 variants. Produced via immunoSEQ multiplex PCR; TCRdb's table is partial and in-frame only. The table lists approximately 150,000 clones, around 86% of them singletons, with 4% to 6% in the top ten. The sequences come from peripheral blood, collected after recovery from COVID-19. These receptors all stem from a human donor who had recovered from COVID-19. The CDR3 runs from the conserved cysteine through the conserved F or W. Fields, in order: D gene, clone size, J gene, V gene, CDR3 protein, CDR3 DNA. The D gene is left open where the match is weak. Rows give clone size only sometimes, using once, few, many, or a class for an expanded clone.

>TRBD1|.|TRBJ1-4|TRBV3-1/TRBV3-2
CASTEGQGLFF
TGTGCCAGCACCGAGGGACAGGGCCTGTTTTTT
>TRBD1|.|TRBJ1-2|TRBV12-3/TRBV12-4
CASSPDRDGYTF
TGTGCCAGCAGCCCGGACAGGGATGGCTACACCTTC
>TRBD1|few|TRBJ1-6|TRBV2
CASMGRGPYNSPLHF
TGTGCCAGCATGGGCAGGGGGCCCTATAATTCACCCCTCCACTTT
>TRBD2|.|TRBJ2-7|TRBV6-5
CASSSRPTSGAGEQYF
TGTGCCAGCAGTTCGAGACCGACTAGCGGGGCGGGGGAGCAGTACTTC
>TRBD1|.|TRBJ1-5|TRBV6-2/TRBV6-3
CASSYGGDRVIYQPQHF
TGTGCCAGCAGTTACGGGGGGGACAGGGTGATATATCAGCCCCAGCATTTT
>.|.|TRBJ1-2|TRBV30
CAWSGPQAGGYTF
TGTGCCTGGAGTGGACCCCAGGCCGGTGGCTACACCTTC
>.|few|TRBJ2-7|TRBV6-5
CATGTTYGRYEQYF
TGTGCCACCGGCACTACGTACGGACGCTACGAGCAGTACTTC
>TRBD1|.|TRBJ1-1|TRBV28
CASSLLEQGVMNTEAFF
TGTGCCAGCAGTTTGCTCGAACAGGGGGTCATGAACACTGAAGCTTTCTTT
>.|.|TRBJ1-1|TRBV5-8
CATRRGGIMEAFF
TGTGCCACTAGGAGGGGAGGGATCATGGAGGCTTTCTTT
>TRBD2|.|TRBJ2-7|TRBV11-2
CASSLALAGGSYEQYF
TGTGCCAGCAGCTTAGCACTAGCGGGGGGATCCTACGAGCAGTACTTC
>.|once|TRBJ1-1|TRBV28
CASSFGGSGRQNTEAFF
TGTGCCAGCAGTTTCGGGGGGTCGGGGAGACAGAACACTGAAGCTTTCTTT
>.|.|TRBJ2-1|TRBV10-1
CASSDSGSYNEQFF
TGCGCCAGCAGTGACTCGGGGTCCTACAATGAGCAGTTCTTC
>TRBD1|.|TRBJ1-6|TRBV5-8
CASSPGPRQGGLWTPLHF
TGTGCCAGCAGTCCGGGACCGCGACAGGGTGGCCTTTGGACACCCCTCCACTTT
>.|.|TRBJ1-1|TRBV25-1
CASSTRGGTEAFF
TGTGCCAGCAGTACAAGGGGGGGCACTGAAGCTTTCTTT
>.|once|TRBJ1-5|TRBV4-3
CASSQDGRANQPQHF
TGCGCCAGCAGCCAAGACGGCAGGGCTAATCAGCCCCAGCATTTT
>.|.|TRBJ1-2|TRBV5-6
CASRGDGRVGAFYGYTF
TGTGCCAGCAGGGGGGACGGCAGGGTAGGCGCCTTCTATGGCTACACCTTC
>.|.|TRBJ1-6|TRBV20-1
CSASLSGPLHF
TGCAGTGCTAGTCTTTCGGGCCCCCTCCACTTT